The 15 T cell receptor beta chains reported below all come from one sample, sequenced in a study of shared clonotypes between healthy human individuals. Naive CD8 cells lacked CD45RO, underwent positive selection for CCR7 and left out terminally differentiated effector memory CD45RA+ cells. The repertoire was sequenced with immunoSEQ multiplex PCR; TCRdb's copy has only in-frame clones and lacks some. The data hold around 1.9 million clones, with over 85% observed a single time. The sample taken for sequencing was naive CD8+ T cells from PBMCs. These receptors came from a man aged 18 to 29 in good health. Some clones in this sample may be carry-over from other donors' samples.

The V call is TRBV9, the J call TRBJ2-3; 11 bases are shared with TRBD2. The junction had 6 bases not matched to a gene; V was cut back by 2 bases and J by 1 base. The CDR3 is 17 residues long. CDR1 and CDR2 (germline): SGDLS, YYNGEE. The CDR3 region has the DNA TGTGCCAGCAGCGTTTTCCTAGCGGGAGGTGGCACAGATACGCAGTATTTT. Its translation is CASSVFLAGGGTDTQYF. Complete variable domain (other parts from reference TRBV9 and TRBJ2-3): DSGVTQTPKHLITATGQRVTLRCSPRSGDLSVYWYQQSLDQGLQFLIQYYNGEERAKGNILERFSAQQFPDLHSELNLSSLELGDSALYFCASSVFLAGGGTDTQYFGPGTRLTVL.

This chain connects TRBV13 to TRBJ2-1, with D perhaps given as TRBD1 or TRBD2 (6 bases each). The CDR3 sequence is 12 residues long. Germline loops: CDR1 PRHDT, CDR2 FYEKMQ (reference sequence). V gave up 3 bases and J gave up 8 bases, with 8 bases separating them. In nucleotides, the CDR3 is TGTGCCAGCAGCTTCGGGGGCCATGAGCAGTTCTTC. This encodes CASSFGGHEQFF.

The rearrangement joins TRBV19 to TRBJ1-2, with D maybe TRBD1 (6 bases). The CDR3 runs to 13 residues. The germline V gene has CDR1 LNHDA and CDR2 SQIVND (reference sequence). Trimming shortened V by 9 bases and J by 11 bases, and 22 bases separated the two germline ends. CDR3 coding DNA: TGTGCCAGAGATAGCTTGCGGGGAGGGGGGTACACCTTC. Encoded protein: CARDSLRGGGYTF.

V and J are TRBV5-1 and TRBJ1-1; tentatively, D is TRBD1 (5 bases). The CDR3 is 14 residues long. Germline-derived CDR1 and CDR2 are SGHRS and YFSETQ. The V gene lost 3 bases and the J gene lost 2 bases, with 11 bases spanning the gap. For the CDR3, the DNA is TGCGCCAGCAGCTACGGGACGGGTAACACTGAAGCTTTCTTT. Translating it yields CASSYGTGNTEAFF. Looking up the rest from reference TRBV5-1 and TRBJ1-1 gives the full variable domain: KAGVTQTPRYLIKTRGQQVTLSCSPISGHRSVSWYQQTPGQGLQFLFEYFSETQRNKGNFPGRFSGRQFSNSRSEMNVSTLELGDSALYLCASSYGTGNTEAFFGQGTRLTVV.

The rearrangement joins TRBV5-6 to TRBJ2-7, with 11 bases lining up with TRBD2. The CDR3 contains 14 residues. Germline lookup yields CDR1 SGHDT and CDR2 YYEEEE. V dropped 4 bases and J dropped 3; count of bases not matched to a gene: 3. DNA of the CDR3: TGTGCCAGCAGCCCGGGACTAGCGGTCTACGAGCAGTACTTC. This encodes CASSPGLAVYEQYF.

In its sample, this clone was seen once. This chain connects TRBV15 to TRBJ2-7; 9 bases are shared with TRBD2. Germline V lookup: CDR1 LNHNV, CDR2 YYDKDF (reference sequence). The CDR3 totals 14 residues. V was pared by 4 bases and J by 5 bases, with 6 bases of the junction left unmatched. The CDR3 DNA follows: TGTGCCACCAGCAAACGGACTAGCGTGCACGAGCAGTACTTC. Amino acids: CATSKRTSVHEQYF.

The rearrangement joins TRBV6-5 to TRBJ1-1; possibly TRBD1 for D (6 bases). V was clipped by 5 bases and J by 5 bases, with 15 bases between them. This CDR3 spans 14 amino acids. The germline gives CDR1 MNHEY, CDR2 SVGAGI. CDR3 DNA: TGTGCCAGCAGTACCCCCGGACAGAAGACTGAAGCTTTCTTT. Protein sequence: CASSTPGQKTEAFF.

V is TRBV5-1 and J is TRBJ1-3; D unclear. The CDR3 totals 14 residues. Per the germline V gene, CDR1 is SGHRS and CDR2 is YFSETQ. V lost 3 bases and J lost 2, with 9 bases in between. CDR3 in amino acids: CASSWETAGNTIYF. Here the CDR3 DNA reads TGCGCCAGCAGCTGGGAAACCGCTGGAAACACCATATATTTT.

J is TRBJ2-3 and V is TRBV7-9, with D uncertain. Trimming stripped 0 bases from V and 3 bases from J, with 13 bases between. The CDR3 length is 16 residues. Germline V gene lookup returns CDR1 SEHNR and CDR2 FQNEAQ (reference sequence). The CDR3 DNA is TGTGCCAGCAGCTTAGCCTCTGTCTTGATTACAGATACGCAGTATTTT. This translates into CASSLASVLITDTQYF.

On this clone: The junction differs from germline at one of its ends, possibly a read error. This CDR3 is CASFPGLASFEQYF. The CDR3 nucleotides read TGTGCCAGCTTCCCCGGACTAGCGTCCTTCGAGCAGTACTTC. This sequence joins TRBV5-5 and TRBJ2-7; 9 bases are a match to TRBD2. The length of the CDR3 is 14 residues. CDR1 SGHKS and CDR2 YYEKEE come from the germline V gene (reference sequence).

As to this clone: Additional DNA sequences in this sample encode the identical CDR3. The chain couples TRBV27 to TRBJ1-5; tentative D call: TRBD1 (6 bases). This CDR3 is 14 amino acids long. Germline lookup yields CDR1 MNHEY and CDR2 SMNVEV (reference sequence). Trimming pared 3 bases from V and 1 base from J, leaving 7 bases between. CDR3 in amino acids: CASSLTGSNQPQHF. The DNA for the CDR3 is TGTGCCAGCAGTTTGACAGGCAGCAATCAGCCCCAGCATTTT.

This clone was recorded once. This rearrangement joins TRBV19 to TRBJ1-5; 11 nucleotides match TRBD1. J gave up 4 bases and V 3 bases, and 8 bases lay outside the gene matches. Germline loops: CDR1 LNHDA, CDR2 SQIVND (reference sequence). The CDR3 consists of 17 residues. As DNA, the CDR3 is TGTGCCAGTAGTATTTGGAGGAGGGACAGGGGGAATCAGCCCCAGCATTTT. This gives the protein CASSIWRRDRGNQPQHF.

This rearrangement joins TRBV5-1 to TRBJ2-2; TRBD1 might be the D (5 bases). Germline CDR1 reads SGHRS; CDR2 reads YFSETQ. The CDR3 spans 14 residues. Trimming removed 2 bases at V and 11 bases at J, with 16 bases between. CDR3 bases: TGCGCCAGCAGCTTTGCAAATCAGGGTCTAGAGCTGTTTTTT. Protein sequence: CASSFANQGLELFF.

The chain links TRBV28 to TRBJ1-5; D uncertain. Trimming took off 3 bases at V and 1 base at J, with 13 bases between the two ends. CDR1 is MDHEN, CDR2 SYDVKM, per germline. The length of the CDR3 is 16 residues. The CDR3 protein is CASSFFAAGSNQPQHF. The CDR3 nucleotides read TGTGCCAGCAGTTTCTTCGCGGCGGGAAGCAATCAGCCCCAGCATTTT.

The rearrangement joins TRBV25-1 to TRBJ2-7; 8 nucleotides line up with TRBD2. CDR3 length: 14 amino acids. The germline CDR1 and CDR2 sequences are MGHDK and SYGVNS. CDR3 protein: CASTGGGVSYEQYF. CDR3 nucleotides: TGTGCTAGTACGGGAGGGGGTGTATCCTACGAGCAGTACTTC.